This T cell receptor (beta chain) was captured by sequencing in a study of blood T cells in healthy people across ages. There are 15 residues in the CDR3. The V and J ends lost 5 bases and 5 bases, in that order; junction bases with no gene match: 8. With regard to this clonotype: Its cognate antigen is unknown.

Combining a sample-barcoded 5' primer with a J-beta primer mix, a second PCR ran for about 6 to 12 cycles. TCRdb itself ran the 5' RACE reads through MiXCR, one entry per CDR3 protein. The sample carries 1.5 million to 2 million distinct CDR3 sequences, about 50% recorded once. Each sample yielded at least 6 micrograms of PBMC total RNA. Notes on the study in general: Per million T cells, TCR beta diversity dropped roughly linearly as age increased.

V and J are TRBV12-3 or TRBV12-4 and TRBJ1-4; 7 nucleotides line up with TRBD1. Sequencing was carried out using blood. The sequence derives from a woman aged 35 to 49 in good health. The DNA of the CDR3 is TGTGCCAGCAGTCAACAGGGGCGGGGGAATGAAAAACTGTTTTTT. Its protein product is CASSQQGRGNEKLFF.